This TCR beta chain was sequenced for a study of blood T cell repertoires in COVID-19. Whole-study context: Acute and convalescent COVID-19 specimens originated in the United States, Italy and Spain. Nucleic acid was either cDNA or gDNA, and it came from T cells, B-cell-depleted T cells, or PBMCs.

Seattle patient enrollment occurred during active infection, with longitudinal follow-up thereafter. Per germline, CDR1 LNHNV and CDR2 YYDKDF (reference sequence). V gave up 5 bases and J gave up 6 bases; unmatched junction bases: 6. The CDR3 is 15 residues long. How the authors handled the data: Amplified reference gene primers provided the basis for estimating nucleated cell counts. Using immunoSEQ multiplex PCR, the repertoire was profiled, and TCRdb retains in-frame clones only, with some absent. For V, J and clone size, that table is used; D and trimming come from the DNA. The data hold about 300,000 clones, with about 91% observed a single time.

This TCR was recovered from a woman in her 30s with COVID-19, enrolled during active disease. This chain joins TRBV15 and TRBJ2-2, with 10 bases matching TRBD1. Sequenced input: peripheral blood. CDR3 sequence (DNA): TGTGCCACCAGCTCCCGGACAGGGGGTCCCGGGGAGCTGTTTTTT. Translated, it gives CATSSRTGGPGELFF.